Presented here are 22 T cell receptor beta chains from one specimen sequenced in a study of beta chain features in type 1 diabetes. The isolated RNA, all of it, was reverse transcribed, so expressed TCRB transcripts were what got sequenced. The repertoire was sequenced with immunoSEQ multiplex PCR; TCRdb's copy has only in-frame clones and lacks some. The sample consists of about 150,000 clones, about a tenth of them appearing once. Sequencing was performed on central memory CD4+ T cells from blood. The source of these receptors is a man between 18 and 35 years old in good health.

This clone was counted a few times. The DNA of the CDR3 is TGTGCCAGCAGCTTAAGGGAGGGGTCGAACACCGGGGAGCTGTTTTTT. The encoded protein is CASSLREGSNTGELFF. The rearrangement joins TRBV7-8 to TRBJ2-2; 7 nucleotides align to TRBD2. The V gene end was trimmed by 2 bases and the J gene end by 0 bases; junction bases not matched to a gene: 3. CDR1 is SGHVS, CDR2 FQNEAQ, per germline. The CDR3 length is 16 residues.

The chain has TRBV6-1 and TRBJ2-3; the match to TRBD1 covers 7 bases. Germline values: CDR1 MNHNS, CDR2 SASEGT. CDR3 length: 13 amino acids. The trim removed 7 bases at V and 15 bases at J, leaving 16 bases unmatched. The CDR3 nucleotides read TGTGCCAGCACTCCAACTGGGTCAGGGGGATTCTATTTT. Encoded protein: CASTPTGSGGFYF.

A few counts support this clone. Different DNA sequences within this sample yield the same CDR3. V usage is TRBV7-9 and J usage is TRBJ2-3; TRBD2 matches 10 bases. The junction had 3 bases not matched to a gene; V was cut back by 1 base and J by 5 bases. The CDR3 loop spans 15 amino acids. The V gene's germline CDR1 is SEHNR and CDR2 FQNEAQ (reference sequence). The DNA for the CDR3 is TGTGCCAGCAGCTTAGAACTAGCGGGGAGAGATACGCAGTATTTT. Its translation: CASSLELAGRDTQYF. Looking up the rest from reference TRBV7-9 and TRBJ2-3 gives the full variable domain: DTGVSQNPRHKITKRGQNVTFRCDPISEHNRLYWYRQTLGQGPEFLTYFQNEAQLEKSRLLSDRFSAERPKGSFSTLEIQRTEQGDSAMYLCASSLELAGRDTQYFGPGTRLTVL.

This clone appeared a few times. This chain joins TRBV7-2 and TRBJ1-1; no reliable D call. Trimming stripped 5 bases from V and 0 bases from J, with 13 bases between. CDR1 and CDR2 from the germline V gene are SGHTA and FQGNSA. This CDR3 spans 15 amino acids. The CDR3 sequence is CASSLLALMNTEAFF. The CDR3 DNA reads TGTGCCAGCAGCCTACTAGCCCTCATGAACACTGAAGCTTTCTTT.

There are a few counts of this clone. The chain joins TRBV4-2 to TRBJ2-3; TRBD2 matches 7 bases. The CDR3 loop spans 15 amino acids. With V trimmed by 7 bases and J by 5 bases, 12 bases remained unmatched. The V gene's germline CDR1 is LGHNA and CDR2 YNFKEQ. As DNA, the CDR3 is TGTGCCAGCACGGCCGGGGGGATTCACGAAGATACGCAGTATTTT. It encodes CASTAGGIHEDTQYF.

The rearrangement uses TRBV18 and TRBJ1-3; 7 bases line up with TRBD1. Germline CDR1 reads KGHSH; CDR2 reads LQKENI. Trimming removed 6 bases from V and 5 bases from J; junction bases left unmatched: 7. The CDR3 loop spans 14 amino acids. The chain's CDR3 is CASSPTGDRNTIYF. The CDR3 DNA sequence: TGTGCCAGCTCTCCCACAGGGGACCGAAACACCATATATTTT.

The chain recombines TRBV7-9 with TRBJ2-2; 9 bases match TRBD2. J gave up 3 bases and V 4 bases, and 12 bases lay outside the gene matches. Germline CDR1 and CDR2: SEHNR and FQNEAQ (reference sequence). The CDR3 loop spans 18 amino acids. The CDR3 DNA is TGTGCCAGCAGCTCCAACCCCATTAGCGGGGGCGACACCGGGGAGCTGTTTTTT. It translates to CASSSNPISGGDTGELFF.

This clone has a handful of counts. The gene calls are TRBV14 and TRBJ2-5, with TRBD2 matching 8 bases. The CDR3 consists of 16 residues. V dropped 3 bases and J dropped 5; count of bases not matched to a gene: 11. Per germline, CDR1 SGHDN and CDR2 FVKESK. The CDR3 is CASSHRWRGAPETQYF. As DNA, the CDR3 is TGTGCCAGCAGCCATCGTTGGCGGGGGGCCCCGGAGACCCAGTACTTC.

The V call is TRBV30, the J call TRBJ2-3, with D perhaps matching TRBD2 (6 bases). V was pared by 3 bases and J by 1 base, with 11 bases between. The CDR3 spans 14 residues. Germline V gene data show CDR1 as GTSNPN and CDR2 as SVGIG (reference sequence). CDR3: CAWSEWGGTDTQYF. The CDR3 region has the DNA TGTGCCTGGAGCGAGTGGGGGGGCACAGATACGCAGTATTTT.

This clone was seen more than once but under ten times. The chain uses TRBV19 and TRBJ2-1; TRBD2 aligns across 14 bases. This CDR3 has 15 amino acids. The germline CDR1 and CDR2 sequences are LNHDA and SQIVND (reference sequence). V lost 5 bases and J lost 8; bases outside the gene matches: 5. CDR3 sequence: CASSWGLAGDHEQFF. Written as DNA, the CDR3 is TGTGCCAGTAGTTGGGGACTAGCGGGGGACCATGAGCAGTTCTTC. The full variable domain, in which reference TRBV19 and TRBJ2-1 provide the parts outside the CDR3, is DGGITQSPKYLFRKEGQNVTLSCEQNLNHDAMYWYRQDPGQGLRLIYYSQIVNDFQKGDIAEGYSVSREKKESFPLTVTSAQKNPTAFYLCASSWGLAGDHEQFFGPGTRLTVL.

About this clone: At one end, the junction sequence differs from germline, possibly due to a read error. The rearrangement links TRBV19 to TRBJ1-1; TRBD1 agrees at 7 bases. Germline CDR1 is LNHDA and CDR2 is SQIVND (reference sequence). CDR3 length equals 12 residues. The CDR3 bases are TGTGCCAGCTCGGACAGGAACACTGAAGTTTTCTTT. This gives the protein CASSDRNTEVFF. Supplemented by reference TRBV19 and TRBJ1-1, the full variable domain reads DGGITQSPKYLFRKEGQNVTLSCEQNLNHDAMYWYRQDPGQGLRLIYYSQIVNDFQKGDIAEGYSVSREKKESFPLTVTSAQKNPTAFYLCASSDRNTEVFFGQGTRLTVV.

The rearrangement links TRBV9 to TRBJ2-1; 9 bases are shared with TRBD2. Germline loops: CDR1 SGDLS, CDR2 YYNGEE. The CDR3 contains 14 residues. The junction had 8 bases not matched to a gene; V was cut back by 5 bases and J by 8 bases. The CDR3 sequence is CASRLNAGGDEQFF. The CDR3 DNA reads as TGTGCCAGCAGACTCAACGCGGGAGGGGATGAGCAGTTCTTC. Together with reference TRBV9 and TRBJ2-1, the CDR3 gives the full variable domain: DSGVTQTPKHLITATGQRVTLRCSPRSGDLSVYWYQQSLDQGLQFLIQYYNGEERAKGNILERFSAQQFPDLHSELNLSSLELGDSALYFCASRLNAGGDEQFFGPGTRLTVL.

This clone was seen at least ten times. V gene TRBV25-1 combines with J gene TRBJ2-7; D uncertain. CDR3 length equals 11 residues. The germline V gene encodes CDR1 MGHDK and CDR2 SYGVNS. Between the trimmed V and J ends, which lost 4 bases and 3 bases, there was a span of 4 bases. The CDR3: CASSGGYEQYF. Here the CDR3 DNA reads TGTGCCAGCAGTGGAGGCTACGAGCAGTACTTC.

The J gene is TRBJ2-3, the V gene TRBV10-3; 10 bases line up with TRBD1. V was clipped by 5 bases and J by 0 bases; unmatched bases: 14. CDR3 length: 19 residues. Germline V lookup: CDR1 ENHRY, CDR2 SYGVKD. The CDR3 region is CAISPSGTGDPSSTDTQYF. The CDR3 DNA reads TGTGCCATCAGTCCTTCCGGGACAGGGGACCCTTCTAGCACAGATACGCAGTATTTT.

This clone was counted between two and nine times. This chain links TRBV10-3 with TRBJ2-2; maybe TRBD2 (6 bases). Trimming took 2 bases from V and 5 from J, leaving 30 bases between them. The germline CDR1 and CDR2 sequences are ENHRY and SYGVKD. The CDR3 sequence is 21 residues long. As DNA, the CDR3 is TGTGCCATCAGTGAGCGTTTAGGGACCTCTGTCTCACCAGGGAGGACCGGGGAGCTGTTTTTT. It is translated as CAISERLGTSVSPGRTGELFF.

The V call is TRBV10-3, the J call TRBJ2-7, with D maybe TRBD1 (6 bases). Germline V gives CDR1 ENHRY, CDR2 SYGVKD. Between the trimmed V and J ends, which lost 4 bases and 2 bases, there was a span of 9 bases. This CDR3 has 13 amino acids. CDR3 sequence: CAISGDKTYEQYF. In nucleotides, the CDR3 is TGTGCCATCAGTGGGGACAAAACCTACGAGCAGTACTTC.

There are a few counts of this clone. V gene TRBV5-1 combines with J gene TRBJ2-5; 9 bases are a match to TRBD2. The J segment lost 5 bases and the V segment lost 0 bases, leaving 8 bases of the junction unmatched. The CDR3 covers 16 residues. Germline V lookup: CDR1 SGHRS, CDR2 YFSETQ. The CDR3 protein is CASSLGASGVRETQYF. For the CDR3, the DNA is TGCGCCAGCAGCTTGGGGGCTAGCGGGGTCCGGGAGACCCAGTACTTC.

V is TRBV2 and J is TRBJ2-7, with TRBD2 matching over 7 bases. The CDR3 is 15 residues long. Trimming at V came to 11 bases and at J to 0 bases, leaving 13 bases not matched to a gene. Germline V gives CDR1 SNHLY, CDR2 FYNNEI. The CDR3 nucleotides are TGTGCCGGCGGGAGCGGCCCTAGGAGCTCCTACGAGCAGTACTTC. The encoded protein is CAGGSGPRSSYEQYF. Looking up the rest from reference TRBV2 and TRBJ2-7 gives the full variable domain: EPEVTQTPSHQVTQMGQEVILRCVPISNHLYFYWYRQILGQKVEFLVSFYNNEISEKSEIFDDQFSVERPDGSNFTLKIRSTKLEDSAMYFCAGGSGPRSSYEQYFGPGTRLTVT.

This clone was counted a few times. V is TRBV10-3 and J is TRBJ2-5; 9 nucleotides match TRBD2. Germline CDR1 reads ENHRY; CDR2 reads SYGVKD. CDR3 size: 16 residues. With 2 bases clipped from V and 7 bases from J, the junction kept 11 bases outside the gene matches. CDR3 DNA: TGTGCCATCAGTGAGGTCACTAGCGGGCTTTCGGGGACCCAGTACTTC. It codes for CAISEVTSGLSGTQYF.

In this sample, this clone turned up many times. This chain uses TRBV10-3 with TRBJ2-1, with 10 bases identical to TRBD2. This CDR3 is built from 18 residues. The germline gives CDR1 ENHRY, CDR2 SYGVKD. With 3 bases clipped from V and 0 bases from J, the junction kept 8 bases outside the gene matches. The CDR3 loop is CAISEGLAGAISYNEQFF. In nucleotides, the CDR3 is TGTGCCATCAGTGAAGGGCTAGCGGGGGCCATCTCCTACAATGAGCAGTTCTTC.

This clone was observed a few times. J is TRBJ1-2 and V is TRBV7-9; possible D gene TRBD1, 5 bases. This CDR3 contains 13 residues. CDR1 is SEHNR and CDR2 is FQNEAQ in the germline V gene (reference sequence). V gave up 0 bases and J gave up 4 bases, with 6 bases separating them. The CDR3 DNA follows: TGTGCCAGCAGCTTAGCGGGGGGCTATGGCTACACCTTC. Protein product: CASSLAGGYGYTF. Filled out from reference TRBV7-9 and TRBJ1-2, the complete variable domain reads DTGVSQNPRHKITKRGQNVTFRCDPISEHNRLYWYRQTLGQGPEFLTYFQNEAQLEKSRLLSDRFSAERPKGSFSTLEIQRTEQGDSAMYLCASSLAGGYGYTFGSGTRLTVV.

This clone appeared a few times. The chain's CDR3 is CASSLAIEAFF. The DNA of the CDR3 is TGTGCCAGCAGCCTGGCAATCGAAGCTTTCTTT. J is TRBJ1-1 and V is TRBV11-2; D is uncertain. V was trimmed by 5 bases and J by 8 bases, leaving 9 bases between them. Per germline, CDR1 SGHAT and CDR2 FQNNGV. This CDR3 is built from 11 residues.